One sample yielded the 18 T cell receptor beta chains listed below, sequenced in a study of long-term antiretroviral therapy in people with HIV. The authors ran the immunoSEQ assay, v3.0, at survey level. Generated by immunoSEQ multiplex PCR, the TCRdb table keeps only in-frame clones and is missing some. The sample lists 25,000 to 35,000 clones; about 86% were seen once. Sequenced material: unsorted PBMCs, taken 0.8 years after starting antiretroviral therapy. The source of these receptors is a woman between 25 and 40 years old with HIV.

The chain employs TRBV12-5 and TRBJ1-2; D is undetermined. Per germline, CDR1 LGHNT and CDR2 FRNRAP. There are 13 residues in the CDR3. Trimming took 2 bases from V and 8 from J, leaving 12 bases between them. The CDR3 DNA is TGTGCTAGTGGTTTGTCGGCACATCTCGGCTACACCTTC. Translating gives CASGLSAHLGYTF.

The chain carries TRBV5-1 and TRBJ2-3; D not certain. V was cut by 4 bases and J by 3 bases, with 12 bases left in between. Per the germline V gene, CDR1 is SGHRS and CDR2 is YFSETQ. The CDR3 is 14 amino acids. CDR3 region: CASSPRFWTDTQYF. Written as DNA, the CDR3 is TGCGCCAGCAGCCCGAGGTTTTGGACAGATACGCAGTATTTT. The whole variable domain, remainder taken from reference TRBV5-1 and TRBJ2-3, is KAGVTQTPRYLIKTRGQQVTLSCSPISGHRSVSWYQQTPGQGLQFLFEYFSETQRNKGNFPGRFSGRQFSNSRSEMNVSTLELGDSALYLCASSPRFWTDTQYFGPGTRLTVL.

J is TRBJ2-3 and V is TRBV5-4; D gene ambiguous. The germline V gene has CDR1 SGHNT and CDR2 YYREEE (reference sequence). The CDR3 runs to 12 residues. Trimming removed 1 base at V and 3 bases at J, with 3 bases between. CDR3 nucleotides: TGTGCCAGCAGCTTGAGTACAGATACGCAGTATTTT. It specifies CASSLSTDTQYF.

The genes are TRBV11-2 and TRBJ2-1; D possibly corresponds to TRBD1 (6 bases). The CDR3 has 16 residues. Germline V gene sequence: CDR1 SGHAT, CDR2 FQNNGV. Trimming cost V 6 bases and J 3 bases, with 18 bases left between them. CDR3 protein: CASRPIRTAFYNEQFF. CDR3 nucleotides: TGTGCCAGCAGGCCTATTCGGACAGCCTTCTACAATGAGCAGTTCTTC.

The chain uses TRBV5-5 and TRBJ1-1; D is ambiguous. V was shortened by 0 bases and J by 1 base, with 4 bases between the two germline ends. CDR3 length equals 13 residues. The germline V gene has CDR1 SGHKS and CDR2 YYEKEE (reference sequence). CDR3 nucleotide sequence: TGTGCCAGCAGCTTGGTCAGGAACACTGAAGCTTTCTTT. It specifies CASSLVRNTEAFF.

This clone was found once. V usage is TRBV9 and J usage is TRBJ1-4, with D tentatively TRBD1 (5 bases). The V end was cut by 0 bases, the J end by 6 bases, with 12 bases between. Germline-derived CDR1 and CDR2 are SGDLS and YYNGEE. The CDR3 has 15 amino acids. The CDR3 DNA sequence: TGTGCCAGCAGCGTAGAGGGCAGGGACCATGAAAAACTGTTTTTT. Amino acids: CASSVEGRDHEKLFF.

This clone occurred a few times. The CDR3: CASRTKNRADGYTF. The CDR3 DNA reads as TGTGCCAGCCGGACGAAGAACAGGGCCGATGGCTACACCTTC. The V and J genes are TRBV6-1 and TRBJ1-2; tentatively, D is TRBD1 (6 bases). The V and J ends lost 8 bases and 6 bases respectively, with 19 bases between them. Germline V gene lookup returns CDR1 MNHNS and CDR2 SASEGT. There are 14 residues in the CDR3.

This chain connects TRBV7-9 to TRBJ2-2; 8 bases fit TRBD1. The V segment lost 4 bases and the J segment 3 bases; nucleotides outside the gene matches: 7. The CDR3 loop spans 16 amino acids. Per the germline V gene, CDR1 is SEHNR and CDR2 is FQNEAQ (reference sequence). CDR3 protein: CASSSTTGQDTGELFF. CDR3 sequence (DNA): TGTGCCAGCAGCTCCACCACGGGACAGGACACCGGGGAGCTGTTTTTT.

The V gene is TRBV6-6, the J gene TRBJ1-2; 7 bases match TRBD1. The length of the CDR3 is 16 residues. V was pared by 5 bases and J by 4 bases, with 13 bases of the junction left unmatched. Germline CDR1 reads MNHNY; CDR2 reads SVGAGI (reference sequence). The CDR3 sequence is CASSATFRGDSYGYTF. CDR3 DNA: TGTGCCAGCAGTGCCACCTTCAGGGGGGATTCCTATGGCTACACCTTC.

V gene TRBV30 combines with J gene TRBJ1-1; D unclear. CDR3 size: 13 residues. Germline V gene sequence: CDR1 GTSNPN, CDR2 SVGIG (reference sequence). V lost 3 bases and J lost 1, with 9 bases in between. The CDR3: CAWRKGPNTEAFF. The CDR3 DNA reads as TGTGCCTGGAGAAAAGGCCCGAACACTGAAGCTTTCTTT.

This chain links TRBV5-1 with TRBJ2-2, with TRBD1 identical over 7 bases. The CDR3 runs 14 residues. Trimming at V came to 7 bases and at J to 6 bases, leaving 9 bases not matched to a gene. Germline V gene lookup returns CDR1 SGHRS and CDR2 YFSETQ. This CDR3 is CASRIDRDAGELFF. Here the CDR3 DNA reads TGCGCCAGCCGCATCGACAGGGATGCCGGGGAGCTGTTTTTT.

The gene calls are TRBV2 and TRBJ2-5; TRBD2 matches 12 bases. The CDR3 consists of 19 residues. CDR1 is SNHLY, CDR2 FYNNEI, per germline. Trimming at V came to 2 bases and at J to 5 bases, leaving 15 bases not matched to a gene. CDR3 residues: CASSEFGIPSGGAGETQYF. CDR3 coding DNA: TGTGCCAGCAGTGAATTCGGGATCCCTAGCGGGGGGGCCGGGGAGACCCAGTACTTC.

This clone was detected once. The chain has TRBV6-1 and TRBJ1-5, with D possibly being TRBD1 (5 bases). The CDR3 contains 15 residues. Trimming removed 8 bases at V and 10 bases at J, with 24 bases between. Germline loops: CDR1 MNHNS, CDR2 SASEGT. As DNA, the CDR3 is TGTGCCAGCGATATTGGACTCCTCCGAGGACAACCCCAGCATTTT. Translating it yields CASDIGLLRGQPQHF.

This clone has only a few counts. This chain joins TRBV25-1 and TRBJ1-6; 10 bases match TRBD1. The germline CDR1 and CDR2 sequences are MGHDK and SYGVNS. J gave up 10 bases and V 3 bases, and 6 bases lay outside the gene matches. CDR3 length: 15 residues. This CDR3 reads CASSDPGTGASPLHF. The CDR3 DNA follows: TGTGCCAGCAGTGATCCCGGGACAGGGGCATCACCCCTCCACTTT.

This chain joins TRBV14 and TRBJ1-1, with D unclear. The CDR3 covers 13 residues. The germline gives CDR1 SGHDN, CDR2 FVKESK. V lost 4 bases and J 3 bases, leaving 9 bases between the germline ends. CDR3 protein: CASSRGAHTEAFF. The CDR3 DNA reads as TGTGCCAGCAGCCGAGGTGCGCACACTGAAGCTTTCTTT.

This chain uses TRBV6-5 with TRBJ2-3; tentatively, D is TRBD1 (5 bases). V was shortened by 2 bases and J by 2 bases, with 8 bases between the two germline ends. This CDR3 is 14 amino acids long. Looked up from germline, CDR1 is MNHEY and CDR2 is SVGAGI. CDR3 residues: CASSYRGDTDTQYF. CDR3 coding DNA: TGTGCCAGCAGTTACAGGGGCGACACAGATACGCAGTATTTT.

The chain has TRBV19 and TRBJ1-2, with no clear D. V lost 3 bases and J 4 bases, leaving 9 bases between the germline ends. Germline-derived CDR1 and CDR2 are LNHDA and SQIVND (reference sequence). CDR3 size: 13 residues. The CDR3 loop is CASSMVGVYGYTF. The CDR3 region has the DNA TGTGCCAGTAGTATGGTGGGTGTCTATGGCTACACCTTC.

This chain links TRBV7-8 with TRBJ2-1, with TRBD2 matching over 10 bases. Germline-derived CDR1 and CDR2 are SGHVS and FQNEAQ. V shed 0 bases, J shed 8 bases, and the junction held 10 bases outside the gene matches. This CDR3 is built from 17 residues. The CDR3 region is CASSLALSGGAIDEQFF. The CDR3 DNA reads TGTGCCAGCAGCTTAGCGCTAAGCGGGGGGGCCATTGATGAGCAGTTCTTC.